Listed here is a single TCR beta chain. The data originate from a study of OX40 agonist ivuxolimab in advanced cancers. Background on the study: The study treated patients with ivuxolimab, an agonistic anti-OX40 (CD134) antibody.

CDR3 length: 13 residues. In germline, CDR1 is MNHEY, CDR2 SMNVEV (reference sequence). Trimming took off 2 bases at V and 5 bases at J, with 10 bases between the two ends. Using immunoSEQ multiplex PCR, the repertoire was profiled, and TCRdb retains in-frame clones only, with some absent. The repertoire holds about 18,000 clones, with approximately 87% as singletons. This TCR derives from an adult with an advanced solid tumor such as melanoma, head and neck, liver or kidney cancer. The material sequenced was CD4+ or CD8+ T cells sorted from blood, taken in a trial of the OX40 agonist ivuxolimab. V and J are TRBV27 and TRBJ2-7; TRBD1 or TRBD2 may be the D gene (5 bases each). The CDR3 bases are TGTGCCAGCAGTTTACCAGGGAGCCACGAGCAGTACTTC. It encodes CASSLPGSHEQYF.